This T cell receptor beta chain is from a study of blood T cell repertoires in COVID-19. Whole-study context: The United States, Italy and Spain were the sources of the acute and convalescent COVID-19 samples.

The V gene's germline CDR1 is MNHEY and CDR2 SMNVEV (reference sequence). The CDR3 spans 18 residues. The V gene end was trimmed by 9 bases and the J gene end by 8 bases; junction bases not matched to a gene: 17. In terms of age and location, participants ranged from about 18 to 90 years and lived in under 30 US areas. Assignments of participants to cohorts depended upon their own reported clinical history. The repertoire was sequenced with immunoSEQ multiplex PCR; TCRdb's copy has only in-frame clones and lacks some. The sample contains some 170,000 clones, approximately 80% of which appear only once. This clone was recorded only once.

Sequencing used PBMCs or T cells enriched from blood (not recorded which). This TCR was recovered from a man aged 40-49 years who had recovered from COVID-19. The rearrangement joins TRBV27 to TRBJ2-1, with 15 bases that match TRBD2. CDR3 residues: CASSGLAGGWTFWDEQFF. The CDR3 DNA reads as TGTGCCAGTTCCGGACTAGCGGGGGGGTGGACCTTTTGGGATGAGCAGTTCTTC.